This entry is about one T cell receptor (beta chain). The data originate from a study of OX40 agonist ivuxolimab in advanced cancers. The protocol was immunoSEQ multiplex PCR, while the TCRdb copy is restricted to in-frame clones and leaves out a portion. The repertoire holds about 75,000 clones, with 70% to 90% as singletons. The V end lost 4 bases, the J end lost 5 bases, and 18 bases lay between the germline ends. The CDR3 has 15 residues. Looked up from germline, CDR1 is SGHNT and CDR2 is YYREEE (reference sequence). The clonotype comes from an adult with an advanced solid tumor such as melanoma, head and neck, liver or kidney cancer. J is TRBJ2-5 and V is TRBV5-4; the D gene is possibly TRBD2 (6 bases). Sequencing used CD4+ or CD8+ T cells sorted from blood, obtained in a trial of the OX40 agonist ivuxolimab. The CDR3 here is CASSGGWRGGETQYF. The CDR3 DNA follows: TGTGCCAGCAGCGGGGGGTGGAGGGGAGGTGAGACCCAGTACTTC.